A single sample is the source of the 19 T cell receptor beta chains below, sequenced in a study of CD8 T cell repertoires and HIV-1 epitope variants. Produced via immunoSEQ multiplex PCR; TCRdb's table is partial and in-frame only. The sample carries over 90,000 clones, roughly four fifths recorded once. Sequenced: uncultured baseline CD8+ T cells from peripheral blood mononuclear cells (PBMCs). All receptors come from a male donor with HIV.

V and J are TRBV7-9 and TRBJ1-1, with D unclear. This CDR3 is 14 amino acids long. The V end lost 2 bases, the J end lost 5 bases, and 12 bases lay between the germline ends. Germline CDR1 is SEHNR and CDR2 is FQNEAQ (reference sequence). The CDR3 DNA is TGTGCCAGCAGCTTAAATAGGGCCGATACTGAAGCTTTCTTT. This translates into CASSLNRADTEAFF.

The V and J genes are TRBV9 and TRBJ2-7, with 8 bases aligning to TRBD1. V gave up 3 bases and J gave up 6 bases; unmatched junction bases: 11. CDR1 and CDR2 from the germline V gene are SGDLS and YYNGEE. CDR3 length: 15 residues. DNA for the CDR3: TGTGCCAGCAGCGCAGACCAGGGGGCTCATGCCGAGCAGTACTTC. Translated, it gives CASSADQGAHAEQYF.

The V and J genes are TRBV28 and TRBJ2-7; 11 bases map to TRBD2. J lost 3 bases, V lost 4 bases, and 11 bases had no gene match. The V gene's germline CDR1 is MDHEN and CDR2 SYDVKM. The CDR3 has 17 residues. Here the CDR3 reads CASSSDRTSGPLYEQYF. For the CDR3, the DNA is TGTGCCAGCAGTTCCGACAGGACTAGCGGGCCCCTCTACGAGCAGTACTTC.

The V gene is TRBV19, the J gene TRBJ2-3; perhaps TRBD2 as D (6 bases). V lost 4 bases and J lost 1, with 15 bases in between. CDR1 and CDR2 (germline): LNHDA, SQIVND (reference sequence). This CDR3 region has 16 residues. Here the CDR3 reads CASSTPTPGGTDTQYF. The CDR3 region has the DNA TGTGCCAGTAGTACCCCGACCCCGGGGGGCACAGATACGCAGTATTTT. Using reference TRBV19 and TRBJ2-3 for the parts outside the CDR3, the full variable domain is DGGITQSPKYLFRKEGQNVTLSCEQNLNHDAMYWYRQDPGQGLRLIYYSQIVNDFQKGDIAEGYSVSREKKESFPLTVTSAQKNPTAFYLCASSTPTPGGTDTQYFGPGTRLTVL.

The V and J genes are TRBV6-5 and TRBJ2-1; the match to TRBD2 covers 9 bases. The CDR3 runs 14 residues. Germline V CDR1 and CDR2: MNHEY, SVGAGI. With 7 bases clipped from V and 7 bases from J, the junction kept 8 bases outside the gene matches. The DNA for the CDR3 is TGTGCCAGCACCCCTAGCGGGACTCTAAATGAGCAGTTCTTC. Encoded protein: CASTPSGTLNEQFF.

The chain has TRBV4-3 and TRBJ2-2, with 9 nucleotides matching TRBD2. The ends lost 1 base at V and 0 bases at J; junction bases unmatched: 6. CDR3 length equals 18 residues. Germline values: CDR1 LGHNA, CDR2 YSLEER. CDR3 nucleotides: TGCGCCAGCAGCCAAGCTAGCGGACTAGCGCCGAACACCGGGGAGCTGTTTTTT. This codes for CASSQASGLAPNTGELFF.

This clone was detected a few times. The rearrangement uses TRBV11-3 and TRBJ1-5; a weak D match, TRBD1 (5 bases). V was pared by 4 bases and J by 6 bases, with 16 bases between. Germline V gene lookup returns CDR1 SGHNT and CDR2 YENEEA. The CDR3 runs to 15 residues. The CDR3, as DNA: TGTGCCAGCAGCTACCTCTGGGGGATGGCTCAGCCCCAGCATTTT. Its translation: CASSYLWGMAQPQHF.

The chain links TRBV6-1 to TRBJ1-2; no definite D call. Trimming removed 2 bases at V and 4 bases at J, with 14 bases between. Germline V gene data show CDR1 as MNHNS and CDR2 as SASEGT. The CDR3 loop spans 15 amino acids. The CDR3 region is CASSEMGNSIYGYTF. In DNA form, the CDR3 reads TGTGCCAGCAGTGAAATGGGCAATTCAATCTATGGCTACACCTTC.

The chain uses TRBV25-1 and TRBJ2-7, with D maybe TRBD2 (5 bases). Looked up from germline, CDR1 is MGHDK and CDR2 is SYGVNS. V was pared by 3 bases and J by 2 bases, with 11 bases between. The CDR3 length is 14 residues. The DNA of the CDR3 is TGTGCCAGCAGTGAGATCACGGGAACCTACGAGCAGTACTTC. This gives the protein CASSEITGTYEQYF.

The chain is built from TRBV7-9 and TRBJ2-1; 8 bases are a match to TRBD2. The CDR3 runs 14 residues. Germline-derived CDR1 and CDR2 are SEHNR and FQNEAQ (reference sequence). The V and J ends lost 5 bases and 9 bases, in that order; junction bases with no gene match: 9. CDR3: CASSILAGSSEQFF. CDR3 in DNA: TGTGCCAGCAGCATCCTAGCGGGTTCCAGTGAGCAGTTCTTC. Full variable domain (rest looked up from reference TRBV7-9 and TRBJ2-1): DTGVSQNPRHKITKRGQNVTFRCDPISEHNRLYWYRQTLGQGPEFLTYFQNEAQLEKSRLLSDRFSAERPKGSFSTLEIQRTEQGDSAMYLCASSILAGSSEQFFGPGTRLTVL.

This clone has only one observation. This chain joins TRBV29-1 and TRBJ2-3; 11 nucleotides match TRBD2. The CDR3 extends over 15 amino acids. V lost 7 bases and J lost 2; bases outside the gene matches: 8. CDR1 SQVTM and CDR2 ANQGSEA come from the germline V gene. The CDR3 nucleotides are TGCAGCGCTAGACTAGCGGGATCCTTCACAGATACGCAGTATTTT. It encodes CSARLAGSFTDTQYF.

This sequence joins TRBV27 and TRBJ2-5; TRBD2 matches 8 bases. The CDR3 length is 18 residues. Germline V CDR1 and CDR2: MNHEY, SMNVEV (reference sequence). The V gene end was trimmed by 0 bases and the J gene end by 5 bases; junction bases not matched to a gene: 14. The CDR3 sequence is CASSLSYGLTGGPETQYF. DNA of the CDR3: TGTGCCAGCAGTTTATCGTACGGGTTAACGGGGGGGCCGGAGACCCAGTACTTC.

The CDR3 DNA reads TGTGCCAGCAGCTTGTACAGCTCGGGGGAGACCCAGTACTTC. This codes for CASSLYSSGETQYF. The J gene is TRBJ2-5, the V gene TRBV5-4, with TRBD2 as a possible D gene (5 bases). Germline V gene sequence: CDR1 SGHNT, CDR2 YYREEE (reference sequence). The CDR3 is made up of 14 amino acids. The V gene lost 1 base and the J gene lost 5 bases, with 12 bases spanning the gap.

The V gene is TRBV7-3, the J gene TRBJ1-6, with D hard to call. Trimming stripped 2 bases from V and 5 bases from J, with 13 bases between. The CDR3 loop spans 16 amino acids. From germline, CDR1 is SGHTA and CDR2 FQGTGA. CDR3: CASSLYPAGNNSPLHF. Written as DNA, the CDR3 is TGTGCCAGCAGCTTATATCCGGCGGGGAATAATTCACCCCTCCACTTT.

The chain joins TRBV5-8 to TRBJ2-5; 9 positions agree with TRBD1. CDR1 and CDR2 (germline): SGHTS, YDEGEE. The V segment lost 4 bases and the J segment 5 bases; nucleotides outside the gene matches: 9. The CDR3 spans 15 residues. CDR3 region: CASSLDRGMTETQYF. CDR3 sequence (DNA): TGTGCCAGCAGCCTTGACAGGGGGATGACGGAGACCCAGTACTTC.

The chain couples TRBV6-4 to TRBJ1-2, with D perhaps matching TRBD1 (5 bases). There are 17 residues in the CDR3. V lost 0 bases and J lost 4, with 18 bases in between. CDR1 and CDR2 from the germline V gene are MRHNA and SNTAGT. CDR3 nucleotide sequence: TGTGCCAGCAGTGACTCGACCCCGGGACTGGGGGTCTATGGCTACACCTTC. It encodes CASSDSTPGLGVYGYTF.

In DNA, the CDR3 is TGCGCCAGCAGCCAAGATGGGGCCCGGTCAAATTCACCCCTCCACTTT. The encoded protein is CASSQDGARSNSPLHF. The rearrangement links TRBV4-3 to TRBJ1-6; D may be TRBD1 (5 bases). Trimming cost V 0 bases and J 7 bases, with 13 bases left between them. The CDR3 contains 16 residues. Looked up from germline, CDR1 is LGHNA and CDR2 is YSLEER.

The chain couples TRBV2 to TRBJ1-6; 8 nucleotides line up with TRBD1. Per germline, CDR1 SNHLY and CDR2 FYNNEI. The CDR3 has 15 residues. The junction had 7 bases not matched to a gene; V was cut back by 7 bases and J by 5 bases. The CDR3 is CASITEGQDNSPLHF. Written as DNA, the CDR3 is TGTGCCAGCATTACCGAGGGACAGGATAATTCACCCCTCCACTTT. Full variable domain (rest looked up from reference TRBV2 and TRBJ1-6): EPEVTQTPSHQVTQMGQEVILRCVPISNHLYFYWYRQILGQKVEFLVSFYNNEISEKSEIFDDQFSVERPDGSNFTLKIRSTKLEDSAMYFCASITEGQDNSPLHFGNGTRLTVT.

CDR3 loop: CASSRRGTGLGEQETQYF. In DNA form, the CDR3 reads TGTGCCAGTAGCCGACGGGGGACCGGGCTAGGAGAACAAGAGACCCAGTACTTC. The chain joins TRBV19 to TRBJ2-5, with D possibly TRBD2 on 6 matching bases. Per the germline V gene, CDR1 is LNHDA and CDR2 is SQIVND (reference sequence). V shed 6 bases and J shed 2 bases, with 25 bases lying between them. CDR3 length: 18 amino acids.